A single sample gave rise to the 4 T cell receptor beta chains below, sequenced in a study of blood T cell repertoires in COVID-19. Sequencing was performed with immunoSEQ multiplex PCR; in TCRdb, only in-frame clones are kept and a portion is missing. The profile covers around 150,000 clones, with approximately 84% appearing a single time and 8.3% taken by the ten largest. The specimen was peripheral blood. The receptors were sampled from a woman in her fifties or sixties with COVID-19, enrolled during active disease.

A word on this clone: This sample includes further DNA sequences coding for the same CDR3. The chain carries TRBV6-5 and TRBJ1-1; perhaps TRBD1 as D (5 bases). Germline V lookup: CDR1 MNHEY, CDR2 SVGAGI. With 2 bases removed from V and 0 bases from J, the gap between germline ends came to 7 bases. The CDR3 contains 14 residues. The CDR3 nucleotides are TGTGCCAGCAGTTACGGGGGGGTGAACACTGAAGCTTTCTTT. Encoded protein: CASSYGGVNTEAFF.

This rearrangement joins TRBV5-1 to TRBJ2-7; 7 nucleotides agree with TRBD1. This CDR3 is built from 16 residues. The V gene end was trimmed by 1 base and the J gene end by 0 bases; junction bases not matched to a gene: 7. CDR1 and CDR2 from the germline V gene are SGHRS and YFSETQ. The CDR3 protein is CASSLQPGQSSYEQYF. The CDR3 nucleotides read TGCGCCAGCAGCTTGCAACCGGGACAGAGCTCCTACGAGCAGTACTTC.

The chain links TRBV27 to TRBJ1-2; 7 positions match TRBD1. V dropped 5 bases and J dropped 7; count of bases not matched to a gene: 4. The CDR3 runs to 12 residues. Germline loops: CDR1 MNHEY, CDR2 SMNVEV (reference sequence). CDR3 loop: CASSETGIGYTF. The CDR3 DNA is TGTGCCAGCAGTGAGACAGGGATTGGCTACACCTTC.

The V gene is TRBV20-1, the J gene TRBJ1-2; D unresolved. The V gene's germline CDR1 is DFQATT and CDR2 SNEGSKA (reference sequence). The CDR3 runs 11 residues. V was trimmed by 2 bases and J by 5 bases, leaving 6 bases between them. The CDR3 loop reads CSARPGYGYTF. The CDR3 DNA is TGCAGTGCTAGACCGGGGTATGGCTACACCTTC.